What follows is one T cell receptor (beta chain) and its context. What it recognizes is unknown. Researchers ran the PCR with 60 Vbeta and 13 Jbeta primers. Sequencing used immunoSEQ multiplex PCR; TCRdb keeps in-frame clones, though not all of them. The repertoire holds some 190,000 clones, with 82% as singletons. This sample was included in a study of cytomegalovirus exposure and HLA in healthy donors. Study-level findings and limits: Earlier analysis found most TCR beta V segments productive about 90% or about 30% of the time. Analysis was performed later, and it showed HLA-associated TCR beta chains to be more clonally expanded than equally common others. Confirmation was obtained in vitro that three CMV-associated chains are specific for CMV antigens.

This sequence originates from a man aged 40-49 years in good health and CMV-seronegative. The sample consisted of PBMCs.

CDR3 in DNA: TGTGCCAGCAGCGGCGGGACTAGCGGGAGAACCCATGAGCAGTTCTTC. It is translated as CASSGGTSGRTHEQFF. The J gene is TRBJ2-1, the V gene TRBV5-4; 14 bases match TRBD2. This CDR3 comprises 16 residues. The V gene end was trimmed by 4 bases and the J gene end by 8 bases; junction bases not matched to a gene: 8. Germline CDR1 SGHNT, CDR2 YYREEE (reference sequence).